Each of the 23 T cell receptor beta chains below was sequenced from the same sample in a study of blood T cell repertoires in COVID-19. Clones were sequenced by immunoSEQ multiplex PCR, and TCRdb holds only the in-frame ones, with some missing. The profile shows about 210,000 clones, roughly four fifths of them singletons. Sequenced material: peripheral blood. These receptors originate from a woman aged 40 to 50 with acute or convalescent COVID-19.

The rearrangement joins TRBV7-3 to TRBJ2-1; D perhaps matches TRBD1 (7 bases). In germline, CDR1 is SGHTA, CDR2 FQGTGA. Between the trimmed V and J ends, which lost 1 base and 4 bases, there was a span of 14 bases. The CDR3 has 16 amino acids. Written as DNA, the CDR3 is TGTGCCAGCAGCTTAAACGCCCCAGGGGGGTACAATGAGCAGTTCTTC. Amino acids: CASSLNAPGGYNEQFF.

The chain couples TRBV6-5 to TRBJ1-5; maybe TRBD1 (5 bases). With 0 bases removed from V and 4 bases from J, the gap between germline ends came to 10 bases. Germline V gene data show CDR1 as MNHEY and CDR2 as SVGAGI. The CDR3 consists of 15 residues. For the CDR3, the DNA is TGTGCCAGCAGTTACTCTAGGAGGGGAAATCAGCCCCAGCATTTT. Protein: CASSYSRRGNQPQHF.

This chain links TRBV19 with TRBJ2-2, with TRBD1 matching over 10 bases. From germline, CDR1 is LNHDA and CDR2 SQIVND (reference sequence). The CDR3 has 16 residues. The trim removed 4 bases at V and 3 bases at J, leaving 5 bases unmatched. CDR3 protein: CASSNRDRGYTGELFF. CDR3 in DNA: TGTGCCAGTAGTAACCGGGACAGGGGTTACACCGGGGAGCTGTTTTTT.

V usage is TRBV6-6 and J usage is TRBJ2-7; 7 positions match TRBD2. Germline CDR1 MNHNY, CDR2 SVGAGI (reference sequence). The CDR3 contains 13 residues. Trimming at V came to 6 bases and at J to 7 bases, leaving 9 bases not matched to a gene. The CDR3 region is CASSLGRAREQYF. CDR3 sequence (DNA): TGTGCCAGCAGCCTTGGGAGGGCGCGGGAGCAGTACTTC.

This clone was counted once. This chain joins TRBV7-9 and TRBJ2-5; 10 nucleotides line up with TRBD2. The CDR3 consists of 18 residues. The germline CDR1 and CDR2 sequences are SEHNR and FQNEAQ (reference sequence). Losses at the gene ends were 7 bases for V and 3 bases for J; bases not matched to a gene: 17. The CDR3 loop is CASNLGSGASGSEETQYF. The CDR3 region has the DNA TGTGCCAGCAACCTGGGCTCGGGGGCTAGCGGGAGTGAAGAGACCCAGTACTTC.

This chain links TRBV7-6 with TRBJ2-2; 7 nucleotides line up with TRBD2. The CDR3 runs 17 residues. V lost 3 bases and J lost 1; bases outside the gene matches: 8. CDR1 SGHVS and CDR2 FNYEAQ come from the germline V gene. The CDR3 sequence: CASSFSQREGNTGELFF. The DNA of the CDR3 is TGTGCCAGCAGCTTCAGCCAGCGGGAAGGGAACACCGGGGAGCTGTTTTTT.

The chain has TRBV4-3 and TRBJ1-6; D gene unclear. Germline values: CDR1 LGHNA, CDR2 YSLEER. Trimming shortened V by 0 bases and J by 9 bases, and 6 bases separated the two germline ends. CDR3 size: 13 residues. Here the CDR3 DNA reads TGCGCCAGCAGCCAAGATCGAGGTTCACCCCTCCACTTT. Its protein product is CASSQDRGSPLHF.

The chain links TRBV11-2 to TRBJ2-3; 10 nucleotides line up with TRBD2. This CDR3 contains 18 residues. V dropped 6 bases and J dropped 0; count of bases not matched to a gene: 12. CDR1 is SGHAT, CDR2 FQNNGV, per germline. The CDR3 region has the DNA TGTGCCAGCAGTTGTAGTCCGGGACTAGCGCATAGCACAGATACGCAGTATTTT. This sequence encodes CASSCSPGLAHSTDTQYF.

In this sample, this clone turned up many times. The rearrangement joins TRBV6-4 to TRBJ2-2, with 8 bases aligning to TRBD2. From germline, CDR1 is MRHNA and CDR2 SNTAGT. CDR3 size: 15 residues. The ends lost 5 bases at V and 4 bases at J; junction bases unmatched: 6. In DNA form, the CDR3 reads TGTGCCAGCAGTCGAACGGGAGGGTCCACCGGGGAGCTGTTTTTT. Translating gives CASSRTGGSTGELFF.

This clone came up a few times. The chain combines TRBV11-3 with TRBJ2-7, with D possibly matching TRBD2 (6 bases). CDR3 length: 19 amino acids. Trimming shortened V by 3 bases and J by 7 bases, and 31 bases separated the two germline ends. The germline V gene has CDR1 SGHNT and CDR2 YENEEA. CDR3 sequence: CASSFPRAAGGGDFVEQYF. The CDR3 DNA is TGTGCCAGCAGCTTCCCAAGGGCTGCCGGGGGTGGGGACTTCGTGGAGCAGTACTTC. Using reference TRBV11-3 and TRBJ2-7 for the parts outside the CDR3, the full variable domain is EAGVVQSPRYKIIEKKQPVAFWCNPISGHNTLYWYLQNLGQGPELLIRYENEEAVDDSQLPKDRFSAERLKGVDSTLKIQPAELGDSAVYLCASSFPRAAGGGDFVEQYFGPGTRLTVT.

This clone was observed once. The rearrangement joins TRBV2 to TRBJ1-5, with D maybe TRBD1 (6 bases). V shed 6 bases and J shed 3 bases, with 15 bases lying between them. Per the germline V gene, CDR1 is SNHLY and CDR2 is FYNNEI. This CDR3 is 15 amino acids long. CDR3 in DNA: TGTGCCAGCAGGGCGACAGGTTTACTCAATCAGCCCCAGCATTTT. Amino acids: CASRATGLLNQPQHF.

The chain joins TRBV19 to TRBJ1-3; perhaps TRBD1 as D (5 bases). Germline CDR1 and CDR2: LNHDA and SQIVND (reference sequence). Trimming removed 3 bases at V and 0 bases at J, with 9 bases between. The CDR3 length is 15 residues. CDR3 region: CASSIPGHSGNTIYF. The CDR3 bases are TGTGCCAGTAGTATCCCAGGGCACTCTGGAAACACCATATATTTT.

This clone was detected a few times. The V call is TRBV6-1, the J call TRBJ1-5; 8 nucleotides match TRBD1. V dropped 2 bases and J dropped 4; count of bases not matched to a gene: 7. The germline V gene has CDR1 MNHNS and CDR2 SASEGT. The CDR3 runs 16 residues. The CDR3 DNA follows: TGTGCCAGCAGTGAATGGTACAGGGGGGAGAATCAGCCCCAGCATTTT. It translates to CASSEWYRGENQPQHF.

The V gene is TRBV24-1, the J gene TRBJ1-1; maybe TRBD1 (5 bases). Germline values: CDR1 KGHDR, CDR2 SFDVKD. V was cut by 10 bases and J by 0 bases, with 20 bases left in between. This CDR3 region has 16 residues. In DNA, the CDR3 is TGTGCCACGACGATGGGCCCAGGGTTTATGAACACTGAAGCTTTCTTT. It codes for CATTMGPGFMNTEAFF.

The gene calls are TRBV24-1 and TRBJ2-2; D perhaps matches TRBD2 (5 bases). V dropped 5 bases and J dropped 5 bases, with 14 bases sitting between them. CDR1 is KGHDR, CDR2 SFDVKD, per germline. There are 15 residues in the CDR3. The CDR3 loop reads CATSAAAGYTGELFF. The CDR3, as DNA: TGTGCCACCAGTGCCGCGGCGGGCTATACCGGGGAGCTGTTTTTT.

The chain links TRBV7-3 to TRBJ2-1; D is possibly TRBD1 (5 bases). V was trimmed by 3 bases and J by 4 bases, leaving 16 bases between them. Germline CDR1 and CDR2: SGHTA and FQGTGA. The CDR3 consists of 16 residues. For the CDR3, the DNA is TGTGCCAGCAGCTTCGCGAATTATCCAGGGTACAATGAGCAGTTCTTC. It yields the protein CASSFANYPGYNEQFF. The complete variable domain, with remaining parts taken from reference TRBV7-3 and TRBJ2-1, reads GAGVSQTPSNKVTEKGKYVELRCDPISGHTALYWYRQSLGQGPEFLIYFQGTGAADDSGLPNDRFFAVRPEGSVSTLKIQRTERGDSAVYLCASSFANYPGYNEQFFGPGTRLTVL.

This clone showed up many times. CDR3 sequence (DNA): TGTGCCAGCAGCCCCGGGACAGGAGGTGGCTACACCTTC. Translated: CASSPGTGGGYTF. The rearrangement joins TRBV6-4 to TRBJ1-2; TRBD1 agrees at 8 bases. CDR1 and CDR2 from the germline V gene are MRHNA and SNTAGT. J was trimmed by 7 bases and V by 6 bases; bases with no gene match: 7. The CDR3 totals 13 residues.

The rearrangement joins TRBV19 to TRBJ1-1; D is unresolved. Between the trimmed V and J ends, which lost 3 bases and 1 base, there was a span of 9 bases. The CDR3 totals 14 residues. Germline CDR1 LNHDA, CDR2 SQIVND (reference sequence). CDR3: CASSMGVGNTEAFF. CDR3 in DNA: TGTGCCAGTAGTATGGGAGTTGGGAACACTGAAGCTTTCTTT.

The rearrangement uses TRBV6-2 or TRBV6-3 and TRBJ2-5; TRBD1 might be the D (6 bases). The CDR3 is 16 residues long. CDR1 and CDR2 from the germline V gene are MNHEY and SVGEGT. V gave up 3 bases and J gave up 0 bases, with 14 bases separating them. The DNA of the CDR3 is TGTGCCAGCAGTTATAAGGACAGACCGTACCAAGAGACCCAGTACTTC. Amino acids: CASSYKDRPYQETQYF.

The gene calls are TRBV19 and TRBJ1-1, with D uncertain. Looked up from germline, CDR1 is LNHDA and CDR2 is SQIVND (reference sequence). This CDR3 is built from 13 residues. V was trimmed by 1 base and J by 3 bases, leaving 6 bases between them. CDR3 protein: CASSIVQDTEAFF. In DNA form, the CDR3 reads TGTGCCAGTAGTATAGTCCAGGACACTGAAGCTTTCTTT.

The chain is built from TRBV7-9 and TRBJ2-6; D is ambiguous. The length of the CDR3 is 15 residues. V gave up 2 bases and J gave up 2 bases, with 7 bases separating them. Germline V gives CDR1 SEHNR, CDR2 FQNEAQ (reference sequence). The CDR3 DNA reads as TGTGCCAGCAGCTTATTCCTACCTGGGGCCAACGTCCTGACTTTC. Translated, it gives CASSLFLPGANVLTF.

This clone was counted between two and nine times. The chain employs TRBV19 and TRBJ1-5; the match to TRBD1 covers 8 bases. Germline-derived CDR1 and CDR2 are LNHDA and SQIVND (reference sequence). J was trimmed by 7 bases and V by 0 bases; bases with no gene match: 5. The CDR3 contains 15 residues. CDR3 residues: CASSIDAAGGQPQHF. CDR3 DNA sequence: TGTGCCAGTAGTATAGATGCGGCAGGGGGCCAGCCCCAGCATTTT.

This clone turned up a few times. The chain combines TRBV27 with TRBJ2-7, with D maybe TRBD2 (7 bases). Trimming pared 2 bases from V and 7 bases from J, leaving 12 bases between. Per germline, CDR1 MNHEY and CDR2 SMNVEV (reference sequence). The CDR3 is 13 residues long. In nucleotides, the CDR3 is TGTGCCAGCAGTTTAGCGGGGGCCGGGGAGCAGTACTTC. Amino acids: CASSLAGAGEQYF.